This TCR beta chain emerged from a study of T cell responses to AZD1222 COVID-19 vaccine. The germline CDR1 and CDR2 sequences are SGHRS and YFSETQ. V shed 4 bases and J shed 1 base, with 8 bases lying between them. The CDR3 extends over 13 amino acids. This clone was recorded once. Second doses were pooled across both intervals (about 4 or about 12 weeks). Assay used: immunoSEQ multiplex PCR; TCRdb lists only in-frame clones, some missing. Counted here are tens of thousands of clones, approximately 90% occurring once; the ten biggest clones make up less than 4%. This chain connects TRBV5-1 to TRBJ1-2, with D unresolved. The clonotype was recovered from an adult who received the AZD1222 COVID-19 vaccine. The specimen was peripheral blood, collected 28 days after the second AZD1222 dose. The CDR3 sequence: CASSPDFNYGYTF. Here the CDR3 DNA reads TGCGCCAGCAGCCCAGACTTTAACTATGGCTACACCTTC.